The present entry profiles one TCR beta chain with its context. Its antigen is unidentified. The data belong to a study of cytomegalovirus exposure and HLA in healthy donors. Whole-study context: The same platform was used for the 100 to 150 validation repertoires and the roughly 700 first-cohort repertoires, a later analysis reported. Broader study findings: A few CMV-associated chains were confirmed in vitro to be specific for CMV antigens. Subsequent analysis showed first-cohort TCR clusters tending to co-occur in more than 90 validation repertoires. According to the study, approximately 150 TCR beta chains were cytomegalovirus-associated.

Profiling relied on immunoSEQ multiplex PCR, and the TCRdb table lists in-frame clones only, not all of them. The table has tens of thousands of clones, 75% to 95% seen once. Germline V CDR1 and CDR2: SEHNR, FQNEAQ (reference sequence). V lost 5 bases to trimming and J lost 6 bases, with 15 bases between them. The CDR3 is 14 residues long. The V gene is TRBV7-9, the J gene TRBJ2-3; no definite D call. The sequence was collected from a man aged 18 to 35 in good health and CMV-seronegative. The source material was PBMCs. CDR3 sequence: CASSPKEDIDTQYF. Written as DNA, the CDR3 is TGTGCCAGCAGCCCCAAAGAGGATATTGATACGCAGTATTTT.